The T cell receptor beta chain under discussion was sequenced for a study of T cell responses to AZD1222 COVID-19 vaccine (dated by TCRdb to about 2021). Study-level background: A total of 233 trial participants underwent TCR sequencing, of whom nearly 210 had received two doses of AZD1222 and some 26 had received two doses of the MenACWY control vaccine. Trial participants were enrolled by age into subgroups of 18-55, 56-69 and 70-plus years, and around 150, 29 and 61 TCR-sequenced participants, respectively, were included in these subgroups.

The CDR3 regions of human TCRbeta chains were analyzed by immunosequencing. The published analysis was carried out like this. TCRs in the repertoires were compared against a reference library of SARS-CoV-2-specific TCRs that had been generated with the MIRA antigen-specificity platform. Breadth was defined as the fraction of unique TCRs that were SARS-CoV-2-associated, and depth was defined as the fraction of total T cells that were SARS-CoV-2-associated. Using the MIRA data, every spike-specific TCR was mapped to the spike region that the TCR reacted to and assigned to either a CD4 or a CD8 class. Log10-transformed breadth and depth values were compared by one-way ANOVA with Sidak's multiple comparisons tests. Imported from immuneACCESS, the table was reduced by TCRdb to in-frame sequences with V and J called. These copies leave out some clones; in studies compared against another copy, an unresolved V gene accounts for under half, and the cause of the remainder is not known. From that table come the V and J calls and clone size; the DNA was used to work out D and trimming. This sample holds more than 60,000 clones; roughly four fifths were observed only once. The ten largest clones capture roughly 1.3% of the sample.

Note on this clone: Its binding antigen is unknown. No base qualities exist here, and no much larger clone lies one base off it.

The time point label of this sample denotes: about 28 days (+/-7) after the second vaccine dose. AZD1222 recipients whose second dose came at about 4 weeks and those whose second dose came at about 12 weeks were combined into one group, since spike-specific TCR depth and breadth did not differ between the two schedules. Vaccinee samples were obtained from the UK trials COV001 and COV002, which included a single-blind randomized controlled phase 2/3 trial of AZD1222 (ChAdOx1 nCoV-19) in healthy adults. For TCRbeta chain sequencing, PBMC samples from trial participants were taken at day 0 and at day 28 after the second dose. What the research found in general, with its limitations: Participants were mostly white British, with more females than males. The authors suggested clonal diversity may have been underestimated. Nearly half of unique spike-specific TCRs reportedly recognized epitopes outside regions mutated in the B.1.351 and B.1.1.7 variants. Because no day 14 peak-response samples were available, the repertoires could be characterized only after the peak T cell response. The vaccine-associated CD4 TCRs covered the entire spike protein, and the dominant responses fell in regions 160-218 and 743-854. A significant rise in spike-specific TCR breadth and depth was observed after two AZD1222 doses relative to day 0 and relative to MenACWY recipients. In the small 56-69-year group, the increase in depth fell short of significance, most likely because of low power. Conclusions about previously exposed vaccinees were limited because only a handful of AZD1222 recipients were SARS-CoV-2 seropositive at baseline.

This receptor was identified in an adult who received the AZD1222 COVID-19 vaccine. The starting material was peripheral blood, obtained 28 days after the second AZD1222 dose.

The CDR3 protein sequence reads: CASSFGQGGGYTF. Here is the DNA: TGTGCCAGCAGTTTCGGACAGGGTGGTGGCTACACCTTC. Recombination joined TRBV12-3 or TRBV12-4 with TRBJ1-2; 8 nucleotides in the junction match TRBD1. Trimming removed 3 bases from V and 7 bases from J; the gene matches leave 4 bases unexplained. Inclusive of the bounding cysteine and phenylalanine, the CDR3 is 13 residues long. Only the CDR3 DNA is retained, 39 bases long and in frame from the first base.